This TCR beta chain emerged from a study of blood T cell repertoires in COVID-19. The wider study: COVID-19 samples, acute and convalescent, were from the United States, Italy and Spain. In each case, the material was cDNA or gDNA derived from T cells, B-cell-depleted T cells, or PBMCs.

Profiling relied on immunoSEQ multiplex PCR, and the TCRdb table lists in-frame clones only, not all of them. Of approximately 50,000 clones detected, approximately 91% appear once; the ten largest clones hold under 7%. Between the trimmed V and J ends, which lost 7 bases and 6 bases, there was a span of 15 bases. The germline V gene has CDR1 MNHEY and CDR2 SVGAGI. This CDR3 has 13 residues. This TCR was sampled from a man between 50 and 59 years old with active COVID-19. The gene calls are TRBV6-5 and TRBJ1-1; tentative D call: TRBD1 (5 bases). Sequencing was carried out using peripheral blood. As DNA, the CDR3 is TGTGCCAGCACGGCCAGGGTTGGGGCTGAAGCTTTCTTT. Translating it yields CASTARVGAEAFF.